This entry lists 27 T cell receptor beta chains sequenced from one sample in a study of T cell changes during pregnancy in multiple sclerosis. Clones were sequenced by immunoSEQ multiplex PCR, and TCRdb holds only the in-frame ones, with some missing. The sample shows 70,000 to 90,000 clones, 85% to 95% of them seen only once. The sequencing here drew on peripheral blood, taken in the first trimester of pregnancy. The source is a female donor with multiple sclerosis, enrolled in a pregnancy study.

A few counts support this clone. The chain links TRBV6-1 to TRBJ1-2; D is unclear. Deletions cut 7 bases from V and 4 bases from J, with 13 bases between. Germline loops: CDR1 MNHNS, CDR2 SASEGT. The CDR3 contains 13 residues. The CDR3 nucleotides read TGTGCCAGCACCTCTCGGGAGCCCTATGGCTACACCTTC. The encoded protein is CASTSREPYGYTF.

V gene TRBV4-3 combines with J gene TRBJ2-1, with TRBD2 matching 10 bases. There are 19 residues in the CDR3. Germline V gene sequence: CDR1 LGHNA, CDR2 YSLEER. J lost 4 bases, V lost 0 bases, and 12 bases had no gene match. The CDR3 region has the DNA TGCGCCAGCAGCCAAGATATGGCTAGCGGGGGTCGGGGATACAATGAGCAGTTCTTC. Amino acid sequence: CASSQDMASGGRGYNEQFF.

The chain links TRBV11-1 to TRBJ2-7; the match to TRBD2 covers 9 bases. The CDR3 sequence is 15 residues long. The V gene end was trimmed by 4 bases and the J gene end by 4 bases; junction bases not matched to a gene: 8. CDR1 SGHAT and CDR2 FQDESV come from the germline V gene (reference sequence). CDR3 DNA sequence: TGTGCCAGCAGCTCCTACCTAGCGGGAACGTACGAGCAGTACTTC. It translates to CASSSYLAGTYEQYF.

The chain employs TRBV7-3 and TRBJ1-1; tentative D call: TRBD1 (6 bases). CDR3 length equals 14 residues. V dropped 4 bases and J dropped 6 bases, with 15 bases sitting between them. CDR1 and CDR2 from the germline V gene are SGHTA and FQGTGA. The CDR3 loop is CASSSKTGSPEAFF. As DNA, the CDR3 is TGTGCCAGCAGCTCGAAAACAGGGAGCCCTGAAGCTTTCTTT.

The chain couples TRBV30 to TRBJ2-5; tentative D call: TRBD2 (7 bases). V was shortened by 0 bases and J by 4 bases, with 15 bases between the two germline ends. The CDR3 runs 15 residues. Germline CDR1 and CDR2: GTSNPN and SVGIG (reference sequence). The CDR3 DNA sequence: TGTGCCTGGAGTGTACCCAGGGGACTACTAGAGACCCAGTACTTC. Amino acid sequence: CAWSVPRGLLETQYF. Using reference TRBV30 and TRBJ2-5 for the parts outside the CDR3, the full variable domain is SQTIHQWPATLVQPVGSPLSLECTVEGTSNPNLYWYRQAAGRGLQLLFYSVGIGQISSEVPQNLSASRPQDRQFILSSKKLLLSDSGFYLCAWSVPRGLLETQYFGPGTRLLVL.

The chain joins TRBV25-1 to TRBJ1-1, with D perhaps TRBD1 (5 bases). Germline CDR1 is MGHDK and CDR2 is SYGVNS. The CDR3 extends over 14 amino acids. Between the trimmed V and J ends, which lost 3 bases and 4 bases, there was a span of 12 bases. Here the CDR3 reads CASSDPGRSTEAFF. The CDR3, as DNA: TGTGCCAGCAGTGATCCAGGGAGGAGCACTGAAGCTTTCTTT.

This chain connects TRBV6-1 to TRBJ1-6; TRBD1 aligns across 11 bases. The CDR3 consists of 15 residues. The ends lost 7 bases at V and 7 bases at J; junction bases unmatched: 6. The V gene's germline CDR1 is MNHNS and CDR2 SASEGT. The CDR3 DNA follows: TGTGCCAGCACTACGGACAGGGGGCCAAATTCACCCCTCCACTTT. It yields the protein CASTTDRGPNSPLHF.

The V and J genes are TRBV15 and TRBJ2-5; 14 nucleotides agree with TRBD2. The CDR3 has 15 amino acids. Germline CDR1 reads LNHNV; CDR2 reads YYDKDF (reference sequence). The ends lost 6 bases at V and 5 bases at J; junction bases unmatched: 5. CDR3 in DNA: TGTGCCACCAGGGGGACTAGCGGGAGCTGGGAGACCCAGTACTTC. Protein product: CATRGTSGSWETQYF.

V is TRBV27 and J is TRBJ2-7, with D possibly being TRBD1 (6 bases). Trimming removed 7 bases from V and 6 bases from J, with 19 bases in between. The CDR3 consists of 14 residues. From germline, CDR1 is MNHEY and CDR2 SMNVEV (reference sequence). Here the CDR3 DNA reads TGTGCCAGCACCCCGGACAGACACGCCAGCGAGCAGTACTTC. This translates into CASTPDRHASEQYF.

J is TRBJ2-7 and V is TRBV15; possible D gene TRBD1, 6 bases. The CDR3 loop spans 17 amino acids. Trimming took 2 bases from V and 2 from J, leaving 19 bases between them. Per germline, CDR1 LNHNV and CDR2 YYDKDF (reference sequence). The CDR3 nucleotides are TGTGCCACCAGCAGAAAACGTAAGACAGGTCGCCCCTACGAGCAGTACTTC. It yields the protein CATSRKRKTGRPYEQYF. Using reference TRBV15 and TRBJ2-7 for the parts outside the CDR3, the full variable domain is DAMVIQNPRYQVTQFGKPVTLSCSQTLNHNVMYWYQQKSSQAPKLLFHYYDKDFNNEADTPDNFQSRRPNTSFCFLDIRSPGLGDTAMYLCATSRKRKTGRPYEQYFGPGTRLTVT.

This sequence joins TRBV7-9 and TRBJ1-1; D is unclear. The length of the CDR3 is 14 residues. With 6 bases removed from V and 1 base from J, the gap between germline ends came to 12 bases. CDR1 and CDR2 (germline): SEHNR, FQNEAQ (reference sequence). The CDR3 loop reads CASSHTNTNTEAFF. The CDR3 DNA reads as TGTGCCAGCAGTCACACGAACACGAACACTGAAGCTTTCTTT.

CDR3 protein: CASSVDPLAGGNNEQFF. The CDR3 nucleotides read TGTGCCAGCAGCGTAGATCCCCTAGCGGGAGGGAACAATGAGCAGTTCTTC. This chain joins TRBV9 and TRBJ2-1, with 12 bases fitting TRBD2. Unmatched junction bases numbered 6, after V lost 0 bases and J lost 5 bases. Germline-derived CDR1 and CDR2 are SGDLS and YYNGEE. The CDR3 runs to 17 residues.

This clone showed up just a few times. The CDR3 coding sequence is TGTGCCAGCAGCTATGCTATCGATTCACCCCTCCACTTT. Translation: CASSYAIDSPLHF. The chain links TRBV7-8 to TRBJ1-6; D not certain. Germline CDR1 SGHVS, CDR2 FQNEAQ. Trimming left V 4 bases short and J 8 bases short, with 9 bases between. There are 13 residues in the CDR3.

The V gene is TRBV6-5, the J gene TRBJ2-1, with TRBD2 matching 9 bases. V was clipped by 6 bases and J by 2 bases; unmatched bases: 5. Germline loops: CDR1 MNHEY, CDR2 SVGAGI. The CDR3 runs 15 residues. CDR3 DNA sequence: TGTGCCAGCAGGTCGCTAGCGGGGACCTACAATGAGCAGTTCTTC. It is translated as CASRSLAGTYNEQFF.

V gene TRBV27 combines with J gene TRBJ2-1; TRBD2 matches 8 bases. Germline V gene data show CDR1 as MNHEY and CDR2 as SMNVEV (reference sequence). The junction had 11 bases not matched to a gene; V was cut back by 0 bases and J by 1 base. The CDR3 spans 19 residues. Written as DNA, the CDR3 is TGTGCCAGCAGTTTATCAGTACGGGGGGGGGCTAAGTCCTACAATGAGCAGTTCTTC. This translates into CASSLSVRGGAKSYNEQFF.

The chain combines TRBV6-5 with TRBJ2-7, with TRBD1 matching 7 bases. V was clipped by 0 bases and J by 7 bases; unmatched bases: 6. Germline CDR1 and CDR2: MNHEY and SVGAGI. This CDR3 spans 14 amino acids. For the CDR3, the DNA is TGTGCCAGCAGTTACTCGACAGGGTACCAGGAGCAGTACTTC. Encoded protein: CASSYSTGYQEQYF.

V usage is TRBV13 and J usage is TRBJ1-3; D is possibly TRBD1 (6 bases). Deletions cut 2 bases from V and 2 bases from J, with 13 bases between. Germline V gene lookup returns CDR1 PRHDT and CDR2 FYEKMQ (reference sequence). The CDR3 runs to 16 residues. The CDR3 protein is CASSLRLQGAGNTIYF. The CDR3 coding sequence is TGTGCCAGCAGCTTAAGGCTACAGGGAGCTGGAAACACCATATATTTT.

CDR3 region: CASSRSGTLQETQYF. The CDR3 bases are TGTGCCAGCAGCCGCAGCGGGACCTTACAAGAGACCCAGTACTTC. The chain recombines TRBV7-9 with TRBJ2-5, with 7 bases aligning to TRBD2. With V trimmed by 5 bases and J by 2 bases, 8 bases remained unmatched. CDR3 length equals 15 residues. Germline V lookup: CDR1 SEHNR, CDR2 FQNEAQ (reference sequence).

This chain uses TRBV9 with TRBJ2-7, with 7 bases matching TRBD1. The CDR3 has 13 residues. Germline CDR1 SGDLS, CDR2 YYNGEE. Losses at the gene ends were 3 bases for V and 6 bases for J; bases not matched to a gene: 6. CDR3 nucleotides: TGTGCCAGCAGCGCCAGACAGGGCGGCGAGCAGTACTTC. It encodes CASSARQGGEQYF. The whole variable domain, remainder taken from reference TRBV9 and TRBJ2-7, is DSGVTQTPKHLITATGQRVTLRCSPRSGDLSVYWYQQSLDQGLQFLIQYYNGEERAKGNILERFSAQQFPDLHSELNLSSLELGDSALYFCASSARQGGEQYFGPGTRLTVT.

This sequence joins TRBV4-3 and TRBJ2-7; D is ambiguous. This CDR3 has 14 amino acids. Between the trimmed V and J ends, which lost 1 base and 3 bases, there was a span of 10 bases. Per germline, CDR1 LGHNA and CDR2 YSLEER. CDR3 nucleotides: TGCGCCAGCAGCCAAGTCGCAGGTCGCTACGAGCAGTACTTC. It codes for CASSQVAGRYEQYF.

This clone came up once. The CDR3 DNA sequence: TGTGCCAGCAGCTTGGCCAAGACAGGGGGCGCCTACAATGAGCAGTTCTTC. Translation: CASSLAKTGGAYNEQFF. V usage is TRBV5-4 and J usage is TRBJ2-1, with 10 bases identical to TRBD1. CDR3 size: 17 residues. Germline V lookup: CDR1 SGHNT, CDR2 YYREEE (reference sequence). With V trimmed by 0 bases and J by 2 bases, 5 bases remained unmatched. Full variable domain (missing parts from reference TRBV5-4 and TRBJ2-1): ETGVTQSPTHLIKTRGQQVTLRCSSQSGHNTVSWYQQALGQGPQFIFQYYREEENGRGNFPPRFSGLQFPNYSSELNVNALELDDSALYLCASSLAKTGGAYNEQFFGPGTRLTVL.

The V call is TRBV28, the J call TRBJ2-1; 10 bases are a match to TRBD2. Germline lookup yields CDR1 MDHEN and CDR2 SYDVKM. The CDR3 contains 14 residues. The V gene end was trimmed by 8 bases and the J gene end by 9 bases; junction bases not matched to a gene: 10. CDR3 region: CASGLLAGEFEQFF. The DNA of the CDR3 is TGTGCCAGCGGGTTGCTAGCGGGAGAGTTTGAGCAGTTCTTC.

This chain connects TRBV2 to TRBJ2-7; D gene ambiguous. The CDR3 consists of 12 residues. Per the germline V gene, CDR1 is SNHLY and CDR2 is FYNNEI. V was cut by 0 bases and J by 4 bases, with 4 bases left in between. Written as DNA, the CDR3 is TGTGCCAGCAGTGAAGCTAGTTACGAGCAGTACTTC. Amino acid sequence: CASSEASYEQYF.

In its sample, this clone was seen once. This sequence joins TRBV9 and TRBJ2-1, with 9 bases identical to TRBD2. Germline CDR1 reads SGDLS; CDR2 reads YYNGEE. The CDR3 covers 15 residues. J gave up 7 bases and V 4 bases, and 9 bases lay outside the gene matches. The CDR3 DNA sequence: TGTGCCAGCAGCCTGACTAGCGGTCACGGGAATGAGCAGTTCTTC. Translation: CASSLTSGHGNEQFF. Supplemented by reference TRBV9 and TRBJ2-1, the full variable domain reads DSGVTQTPKHLITATGQRVTLRCSPRSGDLSVYWYQQSLDQGLQFLIQYYNGEERAKGNILERFSAQQFPDLHSELNLSSLELGDSALYFCASSLTSGHGNEQFFGPGTRLTVL.

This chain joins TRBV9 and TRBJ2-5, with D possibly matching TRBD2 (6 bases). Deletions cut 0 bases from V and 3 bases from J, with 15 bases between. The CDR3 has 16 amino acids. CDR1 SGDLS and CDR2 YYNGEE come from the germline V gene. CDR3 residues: CASSVEGTPDKETQYF. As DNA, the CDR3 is TGTGCCAGCAGCGTAGAGGGGACTCCCGACAAAGAGACCCAGTACTTC.

CDR3 coding DNA: TGTGCCAGCAGCTTGGTGGACACTTCCTACGAGCAGTACTTC. This gives the protein CASSLVDTSYEQYF. The chain has TRBV5-8 and TRBJ2-7, with D possibly being TRBD1 (5 bases). V was pared by 0 bases and J by 1 base, with 8 bases between. CDR1 and CDR2 (germline): SGHTS, YDEGEE. The CDR3 covers 14 residues.

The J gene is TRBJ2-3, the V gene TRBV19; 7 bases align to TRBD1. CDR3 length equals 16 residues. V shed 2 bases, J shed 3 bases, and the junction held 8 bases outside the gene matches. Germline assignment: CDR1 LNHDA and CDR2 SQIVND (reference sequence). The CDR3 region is CASSIFGRGRTDTQYF. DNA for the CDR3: TGTGCCAGTAGTATATTTGGAAGGGGGCGAACAGATACGCAGTATTTT.